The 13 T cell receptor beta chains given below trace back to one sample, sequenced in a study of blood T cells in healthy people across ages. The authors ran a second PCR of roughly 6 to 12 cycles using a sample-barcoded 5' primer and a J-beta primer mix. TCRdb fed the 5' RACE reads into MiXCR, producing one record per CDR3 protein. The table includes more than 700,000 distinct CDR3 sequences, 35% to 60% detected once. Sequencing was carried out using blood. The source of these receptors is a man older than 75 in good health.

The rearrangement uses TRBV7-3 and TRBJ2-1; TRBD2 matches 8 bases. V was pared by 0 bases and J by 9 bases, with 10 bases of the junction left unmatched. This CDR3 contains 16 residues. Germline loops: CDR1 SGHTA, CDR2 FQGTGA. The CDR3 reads CASSLTISGSRSEQFF. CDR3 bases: TGTGCCAGCAGCTTAACAATCAGCGGGAGCAGGAGTGAGCAGTTCTTC.

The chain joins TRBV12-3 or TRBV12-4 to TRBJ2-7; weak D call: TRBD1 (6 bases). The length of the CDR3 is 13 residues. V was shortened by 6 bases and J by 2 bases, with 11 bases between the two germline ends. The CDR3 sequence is CASSAHRAYEQYF. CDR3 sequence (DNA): TGTGCCAGCAGCGCACACAGGGCCTACGAGCAGTACTTC.

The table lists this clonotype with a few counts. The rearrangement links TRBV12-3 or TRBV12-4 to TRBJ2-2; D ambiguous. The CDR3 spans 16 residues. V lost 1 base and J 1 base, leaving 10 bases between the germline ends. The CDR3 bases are TGTGCCAGCAGTTTAGATCGGCAGGAGAACACCGGGGAGCTGTTTTTT. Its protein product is CASSLDRQENTGELFF.

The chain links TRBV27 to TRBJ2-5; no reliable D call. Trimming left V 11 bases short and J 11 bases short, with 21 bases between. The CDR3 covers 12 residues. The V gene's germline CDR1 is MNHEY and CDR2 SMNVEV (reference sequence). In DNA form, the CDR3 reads TGTGCCGTTTTGCAGGCTGATGGAGAGCAGTACTTC. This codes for CAVLQADGEQYF.

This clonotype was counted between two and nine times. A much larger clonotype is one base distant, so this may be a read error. CDR3 residues: CASSQVWRERGNEQFF. As DNA, the CDR3 is TGCGCCAGCAGCCAAGTATGGCGGGAGCGCGGCAATGAGCAGTTCTTC. This sequence joins TRBV4-1 and TRBJ2-1, with 7 bases fitting TRBD2. Trimming at V came to 1 base and at J to 6 bases, leaving 9 bases not matched to a gene. Per the germline V gene, CDR1 is MGHRA and CDR2 is YSYEKL. The CDR3 extends over 16 amino acids.

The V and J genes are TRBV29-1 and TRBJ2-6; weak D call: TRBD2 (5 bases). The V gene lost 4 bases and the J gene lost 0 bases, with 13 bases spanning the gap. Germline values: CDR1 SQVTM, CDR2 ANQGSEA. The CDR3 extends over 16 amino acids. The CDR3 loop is CSVGRDDDSGANVLTF. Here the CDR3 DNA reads TGCAGCGTTGGACGGGATGATGACTCTGGGGCCAACGTCCTGACTTTC.

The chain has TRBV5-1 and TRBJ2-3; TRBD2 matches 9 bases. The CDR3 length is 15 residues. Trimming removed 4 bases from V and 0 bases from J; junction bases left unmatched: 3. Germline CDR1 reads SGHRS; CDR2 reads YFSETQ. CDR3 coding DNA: TGCGCCAGCAGCAGTAGCGGGAGAAGCACAGATACGCAGTATTTT. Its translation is CASSSSGRSTDTQYF.

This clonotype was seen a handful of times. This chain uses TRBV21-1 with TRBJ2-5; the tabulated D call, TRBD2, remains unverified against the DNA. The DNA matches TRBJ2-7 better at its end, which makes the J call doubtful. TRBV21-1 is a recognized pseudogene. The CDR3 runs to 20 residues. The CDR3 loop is CASSKDRGRVKASGEYEQYF. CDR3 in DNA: TGTGCCAGCAGCAAAGACAGGGGCAGGGTGAAGGCTAGCGGGGAATACGAGCAGTACTTC.

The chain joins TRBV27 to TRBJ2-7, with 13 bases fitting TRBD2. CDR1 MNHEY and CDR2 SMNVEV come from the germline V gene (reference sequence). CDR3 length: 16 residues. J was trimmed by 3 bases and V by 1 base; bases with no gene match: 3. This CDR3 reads CASSLLRTSGSYEQYF. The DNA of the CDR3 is TGTGCCAGCAGTTTATTACGGACTAGCGGGAGCTACGAGCAGTACTTC.

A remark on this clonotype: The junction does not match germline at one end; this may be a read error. The CDR3 here is CAGSPFALGVNEQFF. For the CDR3, the DNA is TGTGCCGGCAGCCCCTTCGCCTTGGGGGTAAATGAGCAGTTCTTC. This chain connects TRBV7-2 to TRBJ2-1, with D possibly called TRBD1 or TRBD2 (5 bases each). Looked up from germline, CDR1 is SGHTA and CDR2 is FQGNSA. This CDR3 spans 15 amino acids.

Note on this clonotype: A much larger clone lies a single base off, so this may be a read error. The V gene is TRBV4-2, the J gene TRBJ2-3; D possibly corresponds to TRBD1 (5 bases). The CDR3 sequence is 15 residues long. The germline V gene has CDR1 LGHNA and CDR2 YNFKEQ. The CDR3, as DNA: TGTGCCAACAGCCAAGATCCAGGGTACACAGATACGCAGTATTTT. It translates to CANSQDPGYTDTQYF.

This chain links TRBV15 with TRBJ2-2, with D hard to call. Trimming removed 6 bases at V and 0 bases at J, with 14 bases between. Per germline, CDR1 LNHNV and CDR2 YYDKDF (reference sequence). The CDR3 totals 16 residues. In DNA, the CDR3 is TGTGCCACCAGTCCTGTCGGACCTGCGAACACCGGGGAGCTGTTTTTT. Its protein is CATSPVGPANTGELFF.

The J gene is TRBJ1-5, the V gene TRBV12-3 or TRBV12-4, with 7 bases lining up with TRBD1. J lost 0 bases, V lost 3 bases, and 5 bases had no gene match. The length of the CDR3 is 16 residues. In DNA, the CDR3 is TGTGCCAGCAGTTTCTGGAGACAGGGTAGCAATCAGCCCCAGCATTTT. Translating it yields CASSFWRQGSNQPQHF.